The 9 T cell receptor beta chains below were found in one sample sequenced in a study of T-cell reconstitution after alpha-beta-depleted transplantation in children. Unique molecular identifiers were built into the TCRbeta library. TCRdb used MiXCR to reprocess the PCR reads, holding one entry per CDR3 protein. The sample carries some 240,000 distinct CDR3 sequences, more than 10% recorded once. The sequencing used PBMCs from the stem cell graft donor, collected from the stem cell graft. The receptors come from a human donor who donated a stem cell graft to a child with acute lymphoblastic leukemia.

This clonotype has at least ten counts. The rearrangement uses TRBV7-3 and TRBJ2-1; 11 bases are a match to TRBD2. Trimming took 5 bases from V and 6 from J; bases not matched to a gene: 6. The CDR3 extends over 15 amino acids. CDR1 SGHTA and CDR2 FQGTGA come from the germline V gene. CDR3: CASSLRLAGSNEQFF. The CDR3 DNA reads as TGTGCCAGCAGCCTTCGACTAGCGGGAAGCAATGAGCAGTTCTTC.

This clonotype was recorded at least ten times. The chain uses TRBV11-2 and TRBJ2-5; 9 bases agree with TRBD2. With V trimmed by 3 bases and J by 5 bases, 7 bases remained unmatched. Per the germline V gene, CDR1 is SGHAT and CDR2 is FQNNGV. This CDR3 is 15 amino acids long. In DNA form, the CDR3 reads TGTGCCAGCAGCTTCGCGGGAGGGCCGGGTGAGACCCAGTACTTC. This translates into CASSFAGGPGETQYF.

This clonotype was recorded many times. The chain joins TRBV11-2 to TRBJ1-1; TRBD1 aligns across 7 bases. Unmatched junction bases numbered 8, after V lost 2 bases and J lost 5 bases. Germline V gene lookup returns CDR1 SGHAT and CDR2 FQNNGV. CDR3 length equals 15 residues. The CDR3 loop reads CASSLYGQVWTEAFF. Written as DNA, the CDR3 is TGTGCCAGCAGCTTATATGGACAGGTCTGGACTGAAGCTTTCTTT.

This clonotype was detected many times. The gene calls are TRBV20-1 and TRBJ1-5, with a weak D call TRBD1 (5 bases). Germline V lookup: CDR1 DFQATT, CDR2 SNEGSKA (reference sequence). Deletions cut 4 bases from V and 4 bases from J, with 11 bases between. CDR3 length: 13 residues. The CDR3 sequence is CSAKRGGNQPQHF. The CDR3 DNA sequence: TGCAGTGCTAAGAGGGGAGGGAATCAGCCCCAGCATTTT.

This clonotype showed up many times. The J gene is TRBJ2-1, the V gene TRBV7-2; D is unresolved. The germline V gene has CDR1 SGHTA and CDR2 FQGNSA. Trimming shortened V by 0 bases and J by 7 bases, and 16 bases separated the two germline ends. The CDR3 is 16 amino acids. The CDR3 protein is CASSLAAVTSINEQFF. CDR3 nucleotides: TGTGCCAGCAGCTTAGCCGCGGTGACCTCTATTAATGAGCAGTTCTTC.

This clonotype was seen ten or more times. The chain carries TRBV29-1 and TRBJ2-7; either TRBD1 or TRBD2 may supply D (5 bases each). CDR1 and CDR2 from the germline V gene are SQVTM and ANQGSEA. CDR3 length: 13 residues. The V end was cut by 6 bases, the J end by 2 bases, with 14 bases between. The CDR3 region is CSVGAARPYEQYF. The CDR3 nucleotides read TGCAGCGTCGGGGCCGCAAGGCCCTACGAGCAGTACTTC.

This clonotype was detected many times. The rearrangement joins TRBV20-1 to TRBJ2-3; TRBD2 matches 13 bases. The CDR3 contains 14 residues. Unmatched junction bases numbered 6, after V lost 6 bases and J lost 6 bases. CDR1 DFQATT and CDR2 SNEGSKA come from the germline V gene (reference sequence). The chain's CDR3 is CSARLAGGPDTQYF. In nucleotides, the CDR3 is TGCAGTGCCAGACTAGCGGGGGGACCGGATACGCAGTATTTT.

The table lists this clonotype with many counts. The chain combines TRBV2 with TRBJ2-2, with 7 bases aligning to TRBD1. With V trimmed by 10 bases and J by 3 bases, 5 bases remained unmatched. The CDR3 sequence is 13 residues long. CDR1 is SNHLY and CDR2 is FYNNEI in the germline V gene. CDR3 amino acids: CAIPDRDTGELFF. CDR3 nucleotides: TGTGCCATCCCAGACAGGGACACCGGGGAGCTGTTTTTT.

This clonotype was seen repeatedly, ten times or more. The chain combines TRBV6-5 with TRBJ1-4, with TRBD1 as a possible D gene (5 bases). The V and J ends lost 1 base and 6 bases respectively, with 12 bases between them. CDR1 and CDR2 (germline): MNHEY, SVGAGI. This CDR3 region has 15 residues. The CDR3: CASSYLGTEDEKLFF. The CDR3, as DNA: TGTGCCAGCAGTTACTTGGGGACCGAGGATGAAAAACTGTTTTTT.